These 25 T cell receptor beta chains originate from one sample sequenced in a study of OX40 agonist ivuxolimab in advanced cancers. Sequenced by immunoSEQ multiplex PCR; TCRdb stores in-frame clones only, minus some. Seen here are tens of thousands of clones, 80% observed once, and the top ten hold 8.5% to 12%. The sample was CD4+ or CD8+ T cells sorted from blood, taken in a trial of the OX40 agonist ivuxolimab. All receptors come from an adult with an advanced solid tumor such as melanoma, head and neck, liver or kidney cancer.

This sequence joins TRBV19 and TRBJ1-5; no clear D. CDR3 length: 15 residues. The germline V gene encodes CDR1 LNHDA and CDR2 SQIVND (reference sequence). With 4 bases removed from V and 0 bases from J, the gap between germline ends came to 10 bases. CDR3 sequence reads: CASSTVHSSNQPQHF. The CDR3 DNA reads as TGTGCCAGTAGTACCGTACATAGTAGCAATCAGCCCCAGCATTTT.

This clone was picked up a small number of times. The chain carries TRBV6-5 and TRBJ1-1, with D hard to call. The V and J ends lost 0 bases and 1 base respectively, with 9 bases between them. Per germline, CDR1 MNHEY and CDR2 SVGAGI. This CDR3 has 15 amino acids. DNA of the CDR3: TGTGCCAGCAGTTACTCAGTCAAGGGGAACACTGAAGCTTTCTTT. It translates to CASSYSVKGNTEAFF.

This clone ranks as medium-sized. The CDR3 DNA reads TGCGCCAGCAGGGACGAGTACGAGCAGTACTTC. Its translation: CASRDEYEQYF. V usage is TRBV5-1 and J usage is TRBJ2-7; D gene ambiguous. This CDR3 has 11 residues. V dropped 5 bases and J dropped 4 bases, with 7 bases sitting between them. Germline CDR1 and CDR2: SGHRS and YFSETQ.

The V call is TRBV6-4, the J call TRBJ2-3; 9 bases are a match to TRBD1. The V gene end was trimmed by 6 bases and the J gene end by 3 bases; junction bases not matched to a gene: 7. Germline assignment: CDR1 MRHNA and CDR2 SNTAGT. This CDR3 comprises 15 residues. CDR3 nucleotide sequence: TGTGCCAGCAGCGCACAGGGGGCAAAAACAGATACGCAGTATTTT. Protein: CASSAQGAKTDTQYF.

The table lists this clone with a few counts. The chain recombines TRBV19 with TRBJ2-1; TRBD1 matches at 7 bases. The CDR3 totals 15 residues. J was trimmed by 0 bases and V by 7 bases; bases with no gene match: 6. CDR1 LNHDA and CDR2 SQIVND come from the germline V gene (reference sequence). CDR3 nucleotide sequence: TGTGCCAGTACATCCAGGGGGAGCTCCTACAATGAGCAGTTCTTC. Its translation is CASTSRGSSYNEQFF.

V and J are TRBV6-6 and TRBJ1-1; D not resolved. Germline assignment: CDR1 MNHNY and CDR2 SVGAGI (reference sequence). This CDR3 has 12 amino acids. V lost 10 bases and J lost 1, with 10 bases in between. The CDR3 DNA reads as TGTGCCACCCTGTCCCGGAACACTGAAGCTTTCTTT. Residues: CATLSRNTEAFF.

The chain has TRBV15 and TRBJ2-2; TRBD2 is a possible D gene (5 bases). Germline V gene lookup returns CDR1 LNHNV and CDR2 YYDKDF (reference sequence). This CDR3 spans 15 amino acids. Trimming pared 4 bases from V and 2 bases from J, leaving 11 bases between. In DNA form, the CDR3 reads TGTGCCACCAGCAAAAGAGGGAGTAACACCGGGGAGCTGTTTTTT. Amino acid sequence: CATSKRGSNTGELFF.

This clone was detected a few times. In DNA form, the CDR3 reads TGTGCCAGCTCACCAGGGACTCTCAGCACAGATACGCAGTATTTT. Translating it yields CASSPGTLSTDTQYF. The V and J genes are TRBV18 and TRBJ2-3; tentative D call: TRBD2 (6 bases). The CDR3 runs 15 residues. Germline loops: CDR1 KGHSH, CDR2 LQKENI. Trimming left V 2 bases short and J 0 bases short, with 9 bases between.

V is TRBV7-2 and J is TRBJ2-5; 12 bases map to TRBD2. The CDR3 loop spans 15 amino acids. V shed 5 bases, J shed 1 base, and the junction held 2 bases outside the gene matches. Germline V gene lookup returns CDR1 SGHTA and CDR2 FQGNSA. The CDR3 is CASSRLAGAQETQYF. The CDR3 coding sequence is TGTGCCAGCAGCCGACTAGCGGGAGCCCAAGAGACCCAGTACTTC.

Regarding this clone: In the same sample, other DNA sequences code for this CDR3. The chain couples TRBV9 to TRBJ2-1; D uncertain. Trimming removed 0 bases from V and 2 bases from J, with 9 bases in between. The CDR3 consists of 15 residues. Germline CDR1 SGDLS, CDR2 YYNGEE. As DNA, the CDR3 is TGTGCCAGCAGCGTAGTCGGCGGTACCTACAATGAGCAGTTCTTC. Its protein product is CASSVVGGTYNEQFF. The entire variable domain, with the rest obtained from reference TRBV9 and TRBJ2-1, is as follows: DSGVTQTPKHLITATGQRVTLRCSPRSGDLSVYWYQQSLDQGLQFLIQYYNGEERAKGNILERFSAQQFPDLHSELNLSSLELGDSALYFCASSVVGGTYNEQFFGPGTRLTVL.

This clone turned up a few times. The J gene is TRBJ2-3, the V gene TRBV15; D remains ambiguous. The germline V gene has CDR1 LNHNV and CDR2 YYDKDF (reference sequence). Deletions cut 3 bases from V and 2 bases from J, with 9 bases between. The CDR3 extends over 14 amino acids. The CDR3 DNA is TGTGCCACCAGCAGGCGAAGGGACACAGATACGCAGTATTTT. Protein sequence: CATSRRRDTDTQYF.

The chain links TRBV25-1 to TRBJ2-7; TRBD2 aligns across 9 bases. CDR1 is MGHDK, CDR2 SYGVNS, per germline. V lost 4 bases and J lost 2; bases outside the gene matches: 6. CDR3 size: 15 residues. The DNA for the CDR3 is TGTGCCAGCAGTGGGGGACTAGCCCTAACCTACGAGCAGTACTTC. Protein: CASSGGLALTYEQYF.

The chain uses TRBV7-3 and TRBJ2-7; D may be TRBD2 (6 bases). The CDR3 totals 13 residues. V dropped 5 bases and J dropped 5 bases, with 13 bases sitting between them. Germline lookup yields CDR1 SGHTA and CDR2 FQGTGA. CDR3 in amino acids: CASSTTGGNEQYF. CDR3 nucleotide sequence: TGTGCCAGCAGCACGACTGGGGGGAACGAGCAGTACTTC.

J is TRBJ2-7 and V is TRBV7-9, with D possibly being TRBD1 (5 bases). Germline assignment: CDR1 SEHNR and CDR2 FQNEAQ (reference sequence). The germline V and J ends were trimmed by 4 bases and 0 bases, with 7 bases remaining between them. The CDR3 has 13 amino acids. This CDR3 reads CASSSTVSYEQYF. The CDR3 nucleotides read TGTGCCAGCAGCTCGACAGTCTCCTACGAGCAGTACTTC.

This chain uses TRBV27 with TRBJ2-7; 9 bases match TRBD2. The CDR3 is 15 amino acids. After removal of 3 bases from V and 2 bases from J, the junction contained 5 bases not matched to a gene. CDR1 is MNHEY and CDR2 is SMNVEV in the germline V gene (reference sequence). CDR3 sequence: CASSFSTSGTYEQYF. DNA of the CDR3: TGTGCCAGCAGTTTCTCGACTAGCGGCACCTACGAGCAGTACTTC.

V usage is TRBV27 and J usage is TRBJ1-5; weak D call: TRBD1 (5 bases). CDR3 length equals 15 residues. Per germline, CDR1 MNHEY and CDR2 SMNVEV (reference sequence). The V end lost 8 bases, the J end lost 4 bases, and 18 bases lay between the germline ends. CDR3: CASGLERGGNQPQHF. The CDR3 DNA reads as TGTGCCAGCGGCCTTGAGCGCGGGGGGAATCAGCCCCAGCATTTT.

This chain joins TRBV27 and TRBJ2-1; 16 bases line up with TRBD2. Trimming at V came to 5 bases and at J to 8 bases, leaving 12 bases not matched to a gene. This CDR3 has 18 amino acids. Germline V gives CDR1 MNHEY, CDR2 SMNVEV (reference sequence). The CDR3 sequence: CASSQGTSGRAGYDEQFF. The CDR3 DNA is TGTGCCAGCAGTCAAGGGACTAGCGGGAGGGCCGGTTATGATGAGCAGTTCTTC.

The genes are TRBV4-1 and TRBJ1-2, with 7 bases matching TRBD1. Germline V gene lookup returns CDR1 MGHRA and CDR2 YSYEKL. V gave up 1 base and J gave up 2 bases; unmatched junction bases: 7. The CDR3 is 16 residues long. The CDR3 region is CASSQAQGRGNYGYTF. The CDR3 bases are TGCGCCAGCAGCCAAGCACAGGGGAGGGGAAACTATGGCTACACCTTC.

This chain joins TRBV6-4 and TRBJ2-5; D remains ambiguous. The J call may not be correct, given that the DNA end is closer to TRBJ2-7. The germline gives CDR1 MRHNA, CDR2 SNTAGT. The CDR3 contains 14 residues. Here the CDR3 reads CASPNSRFDYEQYF. DNA of the CDR3: TGTGCCAGCCCAAATTCCCGGTTTGACTACGAGCAGTACTTC.

This clone was observed once. V usage is TRBV7-8 and J usage is TRBJ2-7; 14 bases are shared with TRBD2. The CDR3 spans 16 residues. The J segment lost 3 bases and the V segment lost 0 bases, leaving 1 base of the junction unmatched. CDR1 SGHVS and CDR2 FQNEAQ come from the germline V gene. DNA for the CDR3: TGTGCCAGCAGCTTAGCGGGACTAGCGGGAGTCTACGAGCAGTACTTC. Translating it yields CASSLAGLAGVYEQYF.

The chain is built from TRBV5-1 and TRBJ1-5; D remains unclear. Trimming stripped 0 bases from V and 3 bases from J, with 10 bases between. The CDR3 runs 15 residues. Germline assignment: CDR1 SGHRS and CDR2 YFSETQ. The chain's CDR3 is CASSLDGHTNQPQHF. In DNA, the CDR3 is TGCGCCAGCAGCTTGGATGGGCACACCAATCAGCCCCAGCATTTT. Full variable domain (outside the CDR3, taken from reference TRBV5-1 and TRBJ1-5): KAGVTQTPRYLIKTRGQQVTLSCSPISGHRSVSWYQQTPGQGLQFLFEYFSETQRNKGNFPGRFSGRQFSNSRSEMNVSTLELGDSALYLCASSLDGHTNQPQHFGDGTRLSIL.

This clone was detected once. This chain joins TRBV10-2 and TRBJ2-7; possibly TRBD1 or TRBD2 for D (5 bases each). The CDR3 extends over 14 amino acids. Trimming took off 7 bases at V and 5 bases at J, with 18 bases between the two ends. Germline V lookup: CDR1 WSHSY, CDR2 SAAADI. CDR3 residues: CASKPGTDANEQYF. CDR3 nucleotides: TGCGCCAGCAAACCCGGGACGGACGCCAACGAGCAGTACTTC.

The chain recombines TRBV5-1 with TRBJ1-2; unclear D gene. The CDR3 is made up of 14 amino acids. The V and J ends lost 1 base and 4 bases respectively, with 11 bases between them. Per germline, CDR1 SGHRS and CDR2 YFSETQ. The chain's CDR3 is CASSLSGDLYGYTF. CDR3 nucleotides: TGCGCCAGCAGCTTGAGTGGGGATCTCTATGGCTACACCTTC.

V and J are TRBV25-1 and TRBJ1-1; tentatively, D is TRBD1 (6 bases). The length of the CDR3 is 14 residues. V dropped 3 bases and J dropped 11 bases, with 19 bases sitting between them. The germline V gene encodes CDR1 MGHDK and CDR2 SYGVNS. CDR3 coding DNA: TGTGCCAGCAGTGACCACGGGTCCTCAAGGGGGGCTTTCTTT. Its translation: CASSDHGSSRGAFF.

The chain is built from TRBV28 and TRBJ2-7; TRBD1 aligns across 9 bases. This CDR3 has 15 residues. Germline-derived CDR1 and CDR2 are MDHEN and SYDVKM. Losses at the gene ends were 2 bases for V and 7 bases for J; bases not matched to a gene: 9. The CDR3 loop is CASSLTGTGISEQYF. CDR3 nucleotide sequence: TGTGCCAGCAGTTTAACCGGGACAGGGATTTCGGAGCAGTACTTC.